The 21 T cell receptor beta chains below were found in one sample sequenced in a study of blood T cell repertoires in COVID-19. Measured with immunoSEQ multiplex PCR; TCRdb has only the in-frame clones, and not every one. The sample lists about 200,000 clones, more than 65% occurring once. Sequencing was carried out using PBMCs or T cells enriched from blood (not recorded which). These receptors were taken from a man aged 40-49 years who had recovered from COVID-19.

This clone was picked up a small number of times. The V call is TRBV3-1 (or the pseudogene TRBV3-2), the J call TRBJ1-3; 10 bases match TRBD1. The V gene end was trimmed by 4 bases and the J gene end by 8 bases; junction bases not matched to a gene: 5. CDR1 LGHDT and CDR2 YNNKEL come from the germline V gene (reference sequence). CDR3 length equals 14 residues. DNA of the CDR3: TGTGCCAGCAGCCTCCGGGACAGGGGACACACCATATATTTT. It translates to CASSLRDRGHTIYF.

The gene calls are TRBV18 and TRBJ2-3; the match to TRBD2 covers 15 bases. Trimming took 3 bases from V and 0 from J; bases not matched to a gene: 10. Germline V gives CDR1 KGHSH, CDR2 LQKENI. The CDR3 sequence is 20 residues long. The CDR3: CASSPGLAGGGTASTDTQYF. The CDR3 DNA sequence: TGTGCCAGCTCACCGGGACTAGCGGGGGGCGGAACAGCTAGCACAGATACGCAGTATTTT.

The chain joins TRBV6-1 to TRBJ1-6, with TRBD1 matching 9 bases. The CDR3 length is 15 residues. V lost 2 bases and J lost 9; bases outside the gene matches: 5. Per germline, CDR1 MNHNS and CDR2 SASEGT. The CDR3 spells CASSETGGESSPLHF. Written as DNA, the CDR3 is TGTGCCAGCAGTGAAACAGGGGGCGAAAGTTCACCCCTCCACTTT.

The chain carries TRBV19 and TRBJ1-5; weak D call: TRBD1 (6 bases). This CDR3 comprises 13 residues. Trimming pared 5 bases from V and 7 bases from J, leaving 12 bases between. CDR1 and CDR2 from the germline V gene are LNHDA and SQIVND (reference sequence). The CDR3 sequence: CASSQGPEQPQHF. The CDR3 DNA sequence: TGTGCCAGTAGTCAGGGGCCCGAACAGCCCCAGCATTTT.

The chain combines TRBV28 with TRBJ2-5; the match to TRBD2 covers 14 bases. Germline V gives CDR1 MDHEN, CDR2 SYDVKM. The CDR3 length is 20 residues. V lost 6 bases and J lost 3; bases outside the gene matches: 18. CDR3 DNA: TGTGCCAGCAGCATAAAAGGACCGGGACTAGCGGGGGTAACAAAAGAGACCCAGTACTTC. Translation gives CASSIKGPGLAGVTKETQYF.

This clone was seen a single time. The chain carries TRBV3-1 (or the pseudogene TRBV3-2) and TRBJ1-6; 8 bases map to TRBD1. There are 15 residues in the CDR3. V lost 5 bases and J lost 7; bases outside the gene matches: 7. Germline CDR1 and CDR2: LGHDT and YNNKEL (reference sequence). Here the CDR3 reads CASSSPRGRNSPLHF. CDR3 in DNA: TGTGCCAGCAGCTCTCCCAGGGGGCGGAATTCACCCCTCCACTTT.

The gene calls are TRBV2 and TRBJ1-6; the D gene is possibly TRBD1 (5 bases). The CDR3 length is 14 residues. V lost 6 bases and J lost 9, with 15 bases in between. Germline V gives CDR1 SNHLY, CDR2 FYNNEI. CDR3 nucleotides: TGTGCCAGCAGCCAAGTGGACAAGGGTTCACCCCTCCACTTT. Protein product: CASSQVDKGSPLHF.

The J gene is TRBJ1-2, the V gene TRBV5-1; D unresolved. V was pared by 2 bases and J by 1 base, with 6 bases between. This CDR3 is built from 13 residues. Germline V gene data show CDR1 as SGHRS and CDR2 as YFSETQ. The CDR3 DNA sequence: TGCGCCAGCAGCTTCTCAGATAACTATGGCTACACCTTC. Its translation: CASSFSDNYGYTF.

The chain links TRBV7-2 to TRBJ1-1; a weak D match, TRBD1 (6 bases). The CDR3 consists of 13 residues. Trimming cost V 6 bases and J 4 bases, with 12 bases left between them. Germline-derived CDR1 and CDR2 are SGHTA and FQGNSA. CDR3 region: CASRQGPTTEAFF. Written as DNA, the CDR3 is TGTGCCAGCAGGCAGGGGCCTACCACTGAAGCTTTCTTT.

The chain carries TRBV4-1 and TRBJ2-4; D is unresolved. CDR1 is MGHRA, CDR2 YSYEKL, per germline. The ends were cut back, 0 bases at V and 0 bases at J, with 12 bases in the middle. This CDR3 contains 17 residues. The CDR3 protein is CASSQDARPKAKNIQYF. CDR3 bases: TGCGCCAGCAGCCAAGATGCTCGTCCTAAAGCCAAAAACATTCAGTACTTC.

The genes are TRBV5-4 and TRBJ1-2, with a tentative D call TRBD1 (5 bases). The CDR3 totals 15 residues. Trimming shortened V by 0 bases and J by 1 base, and 10 bases separated the two germline ends. Germline-derived CDR1 and CDR2 are SGHNT and YYREEE (reference sequence). The CDR3 region is CASSLVAGINYGYTF. Written as DNA, the CDR3 is TGTGCCAGCAGCTTGGTCGCAGGGATTAACTATGGCTACACCTTC.

The chain links TRBV30 to TRBJ1-1, with D perhaps matching TRBD1 (5 bases). The CDR3 runs 15 residues. CDR1 GTSNPN and CDR2 SVGIG come from the germline V gene (reference sequence). The V end lost 2 bases, the J end lost 6 bases, and 19 bases lay between the germline ends. Here the CDR3 DNA reads TGTGCCTGGAGTAGGGGCTCCCTATCCGCGGCTGAAGCTTTCTTT. Its translation: CAWSRGSLSAAEAFF.

This chain connects TRBV30 to TRBJ1-1; D not resolved. The germline V and J ends were trimmed by 0 bases and 3 bases, with 11 bases remaining between them. CDR1 is GTSNPN, CDR2 SVGIG, per germline (reference sequence). CDR3 size: 14 residues. The chain's CDR3 is CAWSVSSPYTEAFF. CDR3 in DNA: TGTGCCTGGAGTGTATCCTCTCCCTACACTGAAGCTTTCTTT.

The gene calls are TRBV19 and TRBJ1-6; D unresolved. The CDR3 is 13 residues long. V was pared by 2 bases and J by 8 bases, with 7 bases between. Germline CDR1 is LNHDA and CDR2 is SQIVND (reference sequence). The CDR3, as DNA: TGTGCCAGTAGTATAATGAGGGATTCACCCCTCCACTTT. It yields the protein CASSIMRDSPLHF.

The chain uses TRBV4-1 and TRBJ1-2, with a possible D match to TRBD1 (5 bases). CDR1 and CDR2 from the germline V gene are MGHRA and YSYEKL. This CDR3 has 16 amino acids. V was cut by 1 base and J by 1 base, with 13 bases left in between. The CDR3 nucleotides read TGCGCCAGCAGCCAAGGGGCCACAGGCCTTAACTATGGCTACACCTTC. Translation: CASSQGATGLNYGYTF.

The J gene is TRBJ2-1, the V gene TRBV30, with 8 bases identical to TRBD2. After removal of 6 bases from V and 5 bases from J, the junction contained 6 bases not matched to a gene. Germline CDR1 reads GTSNPN; CDR2 reads SVGIG (reference sequence). The CDR3 consists of 13 residues. CDR3 nucleotides: TGTGCCTGCCGACTAGCGAATAACAATGAGCAGTTCTTC. Translation gives CACRLANNNEQFF. The full variable domain, in which reference TRBV30 and TRBJ2-1 provide the parts outside the CDR3, is SQTIHQWPATLVQPVGSPLSLECTVEGTSNPNLYWYRQAAGRGLQLLFYSVGIGQISSEVPQNLSASRPQDRQFILSSKKLLLSDSGFYLCACRLANNNEQFFGPGTRLTVL.

V and J are TRBV2 and TRBJ2-2, with TRBD1 as a possible D gene (6 bases). This CDR3 has 15 residues. Per the germline V gene, CDR1 is SNHLY and CDR2 is FYNNEI. V dropped 7 bases and J dropped 4 bases, with 16 bases sitting between them. The CDR3: CASTPQGHRTGELFF. In DNA form, the CDR3 reads TGTGCCAGCACCCCGCAGGGACACCGCACCGGGGAGCTGTTTTTT. The full variable domain, rest sourced from reference TRBV2 and TRBJ2-2, is EPEVTQTPSHQVTQMGQEVILRCVPISNHLYFYWYRQILGQKVEFLVSFYNNEISEKSEIFDDQFSVERPDGSNFTLKIRSTKLEDSAMYFCASTPQGHRTGELFFGEGSRLTVL.

This clone was seen once. The chain is built from TRBV5-6 and TRBJ1-1; weak D call: TRBD1 (5 bases). The germline V and J ends were trimmed by 4 bases and 7 bases, with 23 bases remaining between them. This CDR3 region has 16 residues. Germline CDR1 reads SGHDT; CDR2 reads YYEEEE. The chain's CDR3 is CASSPWGGRGLYEAFF. The CDR3 DNA reads as TGTGCCAGCAGCCCTTGGGGAGGGAGGGGACTATATGAAGCTTTCTTT. Full variable domain (remainder filled in from reference TRBV5-6 and TRBJ1-1): DAGVTQSPTHLIKTRGQQVTLRCSPKSGHDTVSWYQQALGQGPQFIFQYYEEEERQRGNFPDRFSGHQFPNYSSELNVNALLLGDSALYLCASSPWGGRGLYEAFFGQGTRLTVV.

The rearrangement links TRBV28 to TRBJ2-7, with D possibly TRBD2 on 5 matching bases. V lost 7 bases, J lost 6 bases, and 22 bases lay in between. The CDR3 contains 15 residues. Germline lookup yields CDR1 MDHEN and CDR2 SYDVKM. CDR3 in DNA: TGTGCCAGCACCATATTAGTGGGAGCCCTACTCGAGCAGTACTTC. Its translation: CASTILVGALLEQYF.

The gene calls are TRBV5-8 and TRBJ2-4, with D perhaps TRBD2 (5 bases). The CDR3 has 15 amino acids. Trimming cost V 3 bases and J 0 bases, with 10 bases left between them. Germline values: CDR1 SGHTS, CDR2 YDEGEE. The CDR3 region has the DNA TGTGCCAGCAGCTCACGGGAATCAGCCAAAAACATTCAGTACTTC. Translating it yields CASSSRESAKNIQYF.

A few counts support this clone. V usage is TRBV7-9 and J usage is TRBJ1-2; the D is unclear. With 1 base removed from V and 2 bases from J, the gap between germline ends came to 5 bases. The CDR3 consists of 13 residues. CDR1 is SEHNR, CDR2 FQNEAQ, per germline (reference sequence). As DNA, the CDR3 is TGTGCCAGCAGCTTAGACACAAACTATGGCTACACCTTC. This encodes CASSLDTNYGYTF.